The 24 T cell receptor beta chains reported below all come from one sample, sequenced in a study of T-cell reconstitution after alpha-beta-depleted transplantation in children. Preparing the TCRbeta library involved the use of unique molecular identifiers. TCRdb called the PCR reads again in MiXCR, with one record for every CDR3 protein. The sample contains around 94,000 distinct CDR3 sequences, 6% to 9% of which appear only once. The material sequenced was PBMCs, taken before TCRalphabeta/CD19-depleted stem cell transplant. The receptors here all came from a boy aged 2 to 9 with acute lymphoblastic leukemia, due to receive a stem cell transplant.

This clonotype was seen repeatedly, ten times or more. V gene TRBV5-1 combines with J gene TRBJ2-3, with 8 bases fitting TRBD1. The germline gives CDR1 SGHRS, CDR2 YFSETQ. The junction had 8 bases not matched to a gene; V was cut back by 0 bases and J by 5 bases. This CDR3 is 16 amino acids long. As DNA, the CDR3 is TGCGCCAGCAGCTTGGTTCCAGGGACAGGCGGAGATACGCAGTATTTT. Translation gives CASSLVPGTGGDTQYF. The variable domain in full, with the rest retrieved from reference TRBV5-1 and TRBJ2-3, is KAGVTQTPRYLIKTRGQQVTLSCSPISGHRSVSWYQQTPGQGLQFLFEYFSETQRNKGNFPGRFSGRQFSNSRSEMNVSTLELGDSALYLCASSLVPGTGGDTQYFGPGTRLTVL.

This clonotype was seen repeatedly, ten times or more. This chain links TRBV18 with TRBJ2-1, with 8 bases matching TRBD1. The CDR3 is 15 amino acids. V lost 3 bases, J lost 7 bases, and 8 bases stayed unmatched. The germline gives CDR1 KGHSH, CDR2 LQKENI. CDR3 DNA sequence: TGTGCCAGCTCACCGACAGGGGCAGTTGGGAATGAGCAGTTCTTC. Translating it yields CASSPTGAVGNEQFF.

The chain links TRBV28 to TRBJ1-2, with D possibly TRBD1 on 5 matching bases. The germline V and J ends were trimmed by 5 bases and 6 bases, with 16 bases remaining between them. CDR1 is MDHEN, CDR2 SYDVKM, per germline. This CDR3 contains 14 residues. The DNA for the CDR3 is TGTGCCAGCAGTCCCCGGGACCGGGGGAATGGCTACACCTTC. Translating gives CASSPRDRGNGYTF.

The chain recombines TRBV12-3 or TRBV12-4 with TRBJ2-3; D is unresolved. CDR3 size: 15 residues. V shed 4 bases and J shed 2 bases, with 13 bases lying between them. For the CDR3, the DNA is TGTGCCAGCAGTTCCTTAAAGCCGGTCACAGATACGCAGTATTTT. Amino acid sequence: CASSSLKPVTDTQYF.

The chain carries TRBV12-3 or TRBV12-4 and TRBJ1-3; D not resolved. This CDR3 has 14 amino acids. V was trimmed by 3 bases and J by 4 bases, leaving 10 bases between them. CDR3 sequence reads: CASSLSGGGNTIYF. CDR3 sequence (DNA): TGTGCCAGCAGTTTGAGTGGTGGGGGAAACACCATATATTTT.

At least ten counts were recorded for this clonotype. This chain joins TRBV9 and TRBJ2-1, with 7 bases fitting TRBD2. This CDR3 has 15 residues. V lost 0 bases, J lost 4 bases, and 4 bases stayed unmatched. The germline V gene has CDR1 SGDLS and CDR2 YYNGEE. This CDR3 is CASSVGGGEYNEQFF. The CDR3 DNA reads as TGTGCCAGCAGCGTAGGGGGGGGAGAATACAATGAGCAGTTCTTC. Looking up the rest from reference TRBV9 and TRBJ2-1 gives the full variable domain: DSGVTQTPKHLITATGQRVTLRCSPRSGDLSVYWYQQSLDQGLQFLIQYYNGEERAKGNILERFSAQQFPDLHSELNLSSLELGDSALYFCASSVGGGEYNEQFFGPGTRLTVL.

This clonotype was detected ten times or more. J is TRBJ1-2 and V is TRBV9, with D unresolved. Trimming left V 0 bases short and J 5 bases short, with 11 bases between. Germline CDR1 SGDLS, CDR2 YYNGEE. The CDR3 consists of 14 residues. CDR3 sequence (DNA): TGTGCCAGCAGCGTAGTGGCAGGACCATATGGCTACACCTTC. This codes for CASSVVAGPYGYTF. Variable domain in full (rest from reference TRBV9 and TRBJ1-2): DSGVTQTPKHLITATGQRVTLRCSPRSGDLSVYWYQQSLDQGLQFLIQYYNGEERAKGNILERFSAQQFPDLHSELNLSSLELGDSALYFCASSVVAGPYGYTFGSGTRLTVV.

This clonotype has at least ten counts. The chain recombines TRBV5-1 with TRBJ1-5; no firm D call. The CDR3 has 14 residues. Germline lookup yields CDR1 SGHRS and CDR2 YFSETQ. Trimming left V 0 bases short and J 2 bases short, with 6 bases between. This chain's CDR3 is CASSLGGGNQPQHF. CDR3 nucleotides: TGCGCCAGCAGCTTGGGGGGTGGCAATCAGCCCCAGCATTTT.

This clonotype was seen many times. V usage is TRBV4-2 and J usage is TRBJ2-7, with a weak D call TRBD2 (6 bases). Germline CDR1 is LGHNA and CDR2 is YNFKEQ. The CDR3 contains 15 residues. V was shortened by 0 bases and J by 0 bases, with 9 bases between the two germline ends. The CDR3 DNA reads TGTGCCAGCAGCCAAGATGCGGGGAGCTCCTACGAGCAGTACTTC. Translation: CASSQDAGSSYEQYF.

There are a few counts of this clonotype. This chain connects TRBV3-1 to TRBJ2-3, with TRBD2 matching 7 bases. The ends lost 11 bases at V and 2 bases at J; junction bases unmatched: 19. CDR3 length equals 17 residues. The germline V gene has CDR1 LGHDT and CDR2 YNNKEL (reference sequence). As DNA, the CDR3 is TGTGCCTCCTGCCGCGACTCCGCGAGCGGGGTCACAGATACGCAGTATTTT. It yields the protein CASCRDSASGVTDTQYF.

This clonotype was picked up many times. The V and J genes are TRBV5-1 and TRBJ1-6; D is perhaps TRBD1 (5 bases). This CDR3 is 17 amino acids long. Germline values: CDR1 SGHRS, CDR2 YFSETQ. Trimming shortened V by 1 base and J by 5 bases, and 16 bases separated the two germline ends. The DNA for the CDR3 is TGCGCCAGCAGCTTGCCCAGGGCCCAGAATGATAATTCACCCCTCCACTTT. Amino acids: CASSLPRAQNDNSPLHF.

The chain joins TRBV3-1 to TRBJ1-5; TRBD1 matches 7 bases. Trimming removed 10 bases from V and 5 bases from J; junction bases left unmatched: 14. CDR3 length: 15 amino acids. CDR1 is LGHDT and CDR2 is YNNKEL in the germline V gene (reference sequence). The DNA of the CDR3 is TGTGCCACCTGCCAATACGGGGACAGCGATCAGCCCCAGCATTTT. This translates into CATCQYGDSDQPQHF. Full variable domain (missing parts from reference TRBV3-1 and TRBJ1-5): DTAVSQTPKYLVTQMGNDKSIKCEQNLGHDTMYWYKQDSKKFLKIMFSYNNKELIINETVPNRFSPKSPDKAHLNLHINSLELGDSAVYFCATCQYGDSDQPQHFGDGTRLSIL.

This chain links TRBV7-9 with TRBJ2-1, with 10 bases aligning to TRBD2. The J segment lost 7 bases and the V segment lost 5 bases, leaving 11 bases of the junction unmatched. The CDR3 length is 16 residues. The germline CDR1 and CDR2 sequences are SEHNR and FQNEAQ (reference sequence). This chain's CDR3 is CASSRIAGGRSNEQFF. The CDR3 bases are TGTGCCAGCAGCCGCATAGCGGGGGGTCGTTCTAATGAGCAGTTCTTC.

This clonotype was observed at least ten times. The chain employs TRBV2 and TRBJ1-2; D is undetermined. CDR3 length: 11 amino acids. The ends were cut back, 3 bases at V and 8 bases at J, with 7 bases in the middle. Germline loops: CDR1 SNHLY, CDR2 FYNNEI. The CDR3 bases are TGTGCCAGCAGTGAGGGATACGGCTACACCTTC. Its protein is CASSEGYGYTF.

There are a few counts of this clonotype. The V and J genes are TRBV20-1 and TRBJ2-1; TRBD2 might be the D (5 bases). The ends were cut back, 1 base at V and 1 base at J, with 14 bases in the middle. This CDR3 contains 16 residues. Germline V gives CDR1 DFQATT, CDR2 SNEGSKA (reference sequence). In nucleotides, the CDR3 is TGCAGTGCTAGAGTGGGTGAGGGTGCTTCCTACAATGAGCAGTTCTTC. Its protein product is CSARVGEGASYNEQFF.

V and J are TRBV20-1 and TRBJ2-3; D unresolved. The CDR3 consists of 16 residues. Germline-derived CDR1 and CDR2 are DFQATT and SNEGSKA (reference sequence). Trimming removed 0 bases from V and 0 bases from J, with 13 bases in between. CDR3 coding DNA: TGCAGTGCTAGAGATCCCCAGGCTACTAGCACAGATACGCAGTATTTT. It codes for CSARDPQATSTDTQYF.

The J gene is TRBJ2-5, the V gene TRBV3-1; D is uncertain. V lost 4 bases to trimming and J lost 3 bases, with 9 bases between them. The CDR3 is made up of 13 amino acids. The germline CDR1 and CDR2 sequences are LGHDT and YNNKEL (reference sequence). The CDR3 DNA sequence: TGTGCCAGCAGCCGGGGTGTAGAAGAGACCCAGTACTTC. It yields the protein CASSRGVEETQYF.

Points on this clonotype: Relative to the germline gene, one junction end is altered; a read error may explain this. This sequence joins TRBV28 and TRBJ2-1; D remains unclear. Germline V gives CDR1 MDHEN, CDR2 SYDVKM. The CDR3 is 12 residues long. The chain's CDR3 is CSSSPTRVGQFF. The DNA for the CDR3 is TGTTCCAGCAGTCCCACCAGAGTAGGGCAGTTCTTC. Drawing the rest from reference TRBV28 and TRBJ2-1, the complete variable domain is DVKVTQSSRYLVKRTGEKVFLECVQDMDHENMFWYRQDPGLGLRLIYFSYDVKMKEKGDIPEGYSVSREKKERFSLILESASTNQTSMYLCSSSPTRVGQFFGPGTRLTVL.

This clonotype was seen many times. The chain uses TRBV27 and TRBJ2-7; perhaps TRBD1 as D (5 bases). The CDR3 spans 16 residues. CDR1 MNHEY and CDR2 SMNVEV come from the germline V gene (reference sequence). V was trimmed by 5 bases and J by 5 bases, leaving 22 bases between them. The CDR3 DNA is TGTGCCAGCAGTCCTAGGGCGACAACCAGGGCCAACGAGCAGTACTTC. This codes for CASSPRATTRANEQYF.

J is TRBJ2-3 and V is TRBV20-1, with 10 bases aligning to TRBD2. This CDR3 comprises 16 residues. The V and J ends lost 0 bases and 2 bases, in that order; junction bases with no gene match: 5. Germline V CDR1 and CDR2: DFQATT, SNEGSKA (reference sequence). The CDR3 spells CSARDGGTSATDTQYF. The CDR3 bases are TGCAGTGCTAGAGATGGGGGGACTAGCGCCACAGATACGCAGTATTTT.

This clonotype was counted only a few times. The V call is TRBV12-3 or TRBV12-4, the J call TRBJ2-1; the match to TRBD1 covers 7 bases. The CDR3 loop spans 16 amino acids. After removal of 2 bases from V and 7 bases from J, the junction contained 11 bases not matched to a gene. The DNA for the CDR3 is TGTGCCAGCAGTTTAAAGAGACAGGGTCCAAGAAATGAGCAGTTCTTC. It yields the protein CASSLKRQGPRNEQFF.

This clonotype was recorded at least ten times. The chain links TRBV7-9 to TRBJ2-3; 8 positions agree with TRBD2. CDR1 and CDR2 (germline): SEHNR, FQNEAQ (reference sequence). The ends lost 8 bases at V and 4 bases at J; junction bases unmatched: 8. This CDR3 comprises 14 residues. The CDR3, as DNA: TGTGCCAGCTCTAGAGCGGGGGATGCAGATACGCAGTATTTT. This gives the protein CASSRAGDADTQYF.

The rearrangement uses TRBV6-1 and TRBJ2-3, with D maybe TRBD2 (6 bases). The CDR3 totals 15 residues. V lost 7 bases to trimming and J lost 0 bases, with 14 bases between them. CDR1 is MNHNS, CDR2 SASEGT, per germline. The CDR3 is CASTHRRASTDTQYF. CDR3 nucleotide sequence: TGTGCCAGCACCCACAGGAGGGCCAGCACAGATACGCAGTATTTT.

This clonotype was counted only a few times. The chain couples TRBV6-5 to TRBJ2-3, with D possibly matching TRBD1 (6 bases). The CDR3 extends over 16 amino acids. The V and J ends lost 2 bases and 0 bases respectively, with 12 bases between them. Looked up from germline, CDR1 is MNHEY and CDR2 is SVGAGI. The CDR3 here is CASSYPRTASTDTQYF. The CDR3 region has the DNA TGTGCCAGCAGTTACCCAAGGACAGCTAGCACAGATACGCAGTATTTT.